These 11 T cell receptor beta chains came from one sample sequenced in a study of OX40 agonist ivuxolimab in advanced cancers. TCRdb's copy holds only in-frame clones and misses some; the assay was immunoSEQ multiplex PCR. The sample yields around 76,000 clones, more than 70% seen once. The sequencing used CD4+ or CD8+ T cells sorted from blood, collected in a trial of the OX40 agonist ivuxolimab. These receptors came from an adult with an advanced solid tumor such as melanoma, head and neck, liver or kidney cancer.

This chain uses TRBV7-9 with TRBJ1-3, with 9 bases fitting TRBD1. J was trimmed by 4 bases and V by 4 bases; bases with no gene match: 5. The germline V gene has CDR1 SEHNR and CDR2 FQNEAQ (reference sequence). This CDR3 has 15 residues. CDR3 sequence: CASSSSGTGGNTIYF. The CDR3 DNA follows: TGTGCCAGCAGCTCGTCCGGGACAGGGGGAAACACCATATATTTT.

The CDR3: CASSESQGGGYTF. CDR3 coding DNA: TGTGCCAGCAGTGAATCACAGGGGGGAGGCTACACCTTC. The chain couples TRBV2 to TRBJ1-2, with 8 nucleotides matching TRBD1. The CDR3 totals 13 residues. The trim removed 2 bases at V and 8 bases at J, leaving 4 bases unmatched. Germline CDR1 reads SNHLY; CDR2 reads FYNNEI. The full variable domain, rest sourced from reference TRBV2 and TRBJ1-2, is EPEVTQTPSHQVTQMGQEVILRCVPISNHLYFYWYRQILGQKVEFLVSFYNNEISEKSEIFDDQFSVERPDGSNFTLKIRSTKLEDSAMYFCASSESQGGGYTFGSGTRLTVV.

The chain combines TRBV15 with TRBJ2-1, with 14 positions matching TRBD2. CDR1 and CDR2 from the germline V gene are LNHNV and YYDKDF (reference sequence). The CDR3 consists of 15 residues. The J segment lost 8 bases and the V segment lost 3 bases, leaving 3 bases of the junction unmatched. DNA for the CDR3: TGTGCCACCAGCAGCGGGACTAGCGGGGGTCATGAGCAGTTCTTC. It translates to CATSSGTSGGHEQFF.

The gene calls are TRBV19 and TRBJ1-2, with 7 bases lining up with TRBD1. This CDR3 has 13 amino acids. Looked up from germline, CDR1 is LNHDA and CDR2 is SQIVND (reference sequence). J was trimmed by 4 bases and V by 7 bases; bases with no gene match: 6. The CDR3 region has the DNA TGTGCCAGTAACGACAGGGCTTCCTATGGCTACACCTTC. Residues: CASNDRASYGYTF.

This clone was recorded only once. The J gene is TRBJ1-1, the V gene TRBV29-1, with D uncertain. The length of the CDR3 is 9 residues. Germline CDR1 and CDR2: SQVTM and ANQGSEA. V was clipped by 5 bases and J by 4 bases, with 2 bases between them. This chain's CDR3 is CSVTTEAFF. Written as DNA, the CDR3 is TGCAGCGTTACCACTGAAGCTTTCTTT.

The V call is TRBV5-1, the J call TRBJ1-1; D remains ambiguous. The V gene lost 4 bases and the J gene lost 3 bases, with 16 bases spanning the gap. The CDR3 covers 15 residues. CDR1 and CDR2 (germline): SGHRS, YFSETQ. The CDR3 spells CASSPNVEKDTEAFF. The CDR3 nucleotides are TGCGCCAGCAGCCCGAACGTCGAAAAGGACACTGAAGCTTTCTTT.

This clone was detected only once. The rearrangement uses TRBV2 and TRBJ2-5; 8 nucleotides match TRBD2. TRBJ2-7 explains the end of the DNA better; the J call may be wrong. CDR3 length equals 14 residues. In germline, CDR1 is SNHLY, CDR2 FYNNEI. DNA for the CDR3: TGTGCCAGCAAGGGGGGAGCGGGAGAGGTCGAGCAGTACTTC. It specifies CASKGGAGEVEQYF.

The chain couples TRBV5-1 to TRBJ1-1; 7 bases fit TRBD1. This CDR3 is 14 amino acids long. Germline CDR1 reads SGHRS; CDR2 reads YFSETQ. The V segment lost 0 bases and the J segment 3 bases; nucleotides outside the gene matches: 2. The chain's CDR3 is CASSLEQGYTEAFF. DNA for the CDR3: TGCGCCAGCAGCTTGGAACAGGGGTACACTGAAGCTTTCTTT.

V is TRBV11-2 and J is TRBJ2-7, with 8 positions matching TRBD2. The CDR3 contains 15 residues. The germline gives CDR1 SGHAT, CDR2 FQNNGV. After removal of 1 base from V and 3 bases from J, the junction contained 5 bases not matched to a gene. CDR3 DNA sequence: TGTGCCAGCAGCTTAGGGGCGGGAGGATACTACGAGCAGTACTTC. Translation gives CASSLGAGGYYEQYF.

This sequence joins TRBV28 and TRBJ2-7; D not resolved. Germline V gene data show CDR1 as MDHEN and CDR2 as SYDVKM. CDR3 length: 12 amino acids. With 7 bases removed from V and 6 bases from J, the gap between germline ends came to 13 bases. The CDR3 DNA reads TGTGCCAGCACCCAAAATGGTTTCGAGCAGTACTTC. It encodes CASTQNGFEQYF. The variable domain in full, completed from reference TRBV28 and TRBJ2-7, reads DVKVTQSSRYLVKRTGEKVFLECVQDMDHENMFWYRQDPGLGLRLIYFSYDVKMKEKGDIPEGYSVSREKKERFSLILESASTNQTSMYLCASTQNGFEQYFGPGTRLTVT.

The chain links TRBV6-4 to TRBJ2-4; D may match TRBD1 or TRBD2 (6 bases each). The germline V gene has CDR1 MRHNA and CDR2 SNTAGT. Trimming removed 2 bases from V and 2 bases from J, with 13 bases in between. The CDR3 sequence is 16 residues long. The CDR3 DNA is TGTGCCAGCAGTGACGGGCAGGGGACTTCCAAAAACATTCAGTACTTC. It is translated as CASSDGQGTSKNIQYF.